This TCR beta chain was captured in a study of cytomegalovirus exposure and HLA in healthy donors. Study summary: Approximately 77 million unique TCRs from HLA-typed donors were held in an early release of data.

Primers for the PCR totalled 60 Vbeta and 13 Jbeta. TCRdb keeps only in-frame clones here, not all; method: immunoSEQ multiplex PCR. The sample records under 250,000 clones, around 73% being singletons. In nominal health when sampled, donors likely had unrecorded immune exposures nonetheless. The CDR3 is 17 residues long. Per the germline V gene, CDR1 is MGHRA and CDR2 is YSYEKL. V shed 3 bases, J shed 0 bases, and the junction held 4 bases outside the gene matches. Study-level results: More than 150 TCR beta chains were listed as cytomegalovirus-associated.

With regard to this clone: The target antigen is unknown.

The sequenced material came from PBMCs. The sequence derives from a male donor in good health and CMV-seronegative. The chain has TRBV4-1 and TRBJ2-6; 8 positions agree with TRBD2. The CDR3 loop is CASSHGGDFSGANVLTF. The CDR3 DNA reads as TGCGCCAGCAGCCACGGGGGGGACTTCTCTGGGGCCAACGTCCTGACTTTC.